Below, 8 T cell receptor beta chains from the same sample are listed, as sequenced in a study of blood T cell repertoires in COVID-19. Some clones are missing from TCRdb's copy, which holds only in-frame ones; the method was immunoSEQ multiplex PCR. The data contain about 200,000 clones, 88% of them singletons. The material sequenced was peripheral blood. The receptors stem from a man younger than 35 with active or convalescent COVID-19.

The chain combines TRBV30 with TRBJ1-5; no reliable D call. Trimming cost V 2 bases and J 4 bases, with 12 bases left between them. From germline, CDR1 is GTSNPN and CDR2 SVGIG (reference sequence). This CDR3 is 14 amino acids long. CDR3 DNA: TGTGCCTGGAGTCCCGCTGGGCGAAATCAGCCCCAGCATTTT. Protein product: CAWSPAGRNQPQHF.

This clone was detected only once. The CDR3 is CAWSQLAGGQFYEQYF. The CDR3 nucleotides read TGTGCCTGGAGCCAGCTAGCGGGAGGGCAGTTCTACGAGCAGTACTTC. The gene calls are TRBV30 and TRBJ2-7; 12 positions agree with TRBD2. CDR1 GTSNPN and CDR2 SVGIG come from the germline V gene (reference sequence). This CDR3 is built from 16 residues. The V gene end was trimmed by 3 bases and the J gene end by 3 bases; junction bases not matched to a gene: 9.

CDR3 region: CSGRQDSNEKLFF. The CDR3 region has the DNA TGCAGCGGGCGACAGGATTCTAATGAAAAACTGTTTTTT. The rearrangement links TRBV29-1 to TRBJ1-4, with D perhaps TRBD1 (6 bases). This CDR3 region has 13 residues. Deletions cut 7 bases from V and 3 bases from J, with 12 bases between. Germline V lookup: CDR1 SQVTM, CDR2 ANQGSEA.

This clone was found once. V and J are TRBV7-9 and TRBJ1-2; tentative D call: TRBD1 (5 bases). Germline V gene data show CDR1 as SEHNR and CDR2 as FQNEAQ (reference sequence). The CDR3 has 15 residues. The ends were cut back, 4 bases at V and 3 bases at J, with 15 bases in the middle. Written as DNA, the CDR3 is TGTGCCAGCAGCTCCTACCAGGACACTTACTATGGCTACACCTTC. Protein sequence: CASSSYQDTYYGYTF.

A few counts support this clone. The chain is built from TRBV2 and TRBJ2-2; a weak D match, TRBD1 (5 bases). V lost 7 bases, J lost 4 bases, and 10 bases lay in between. CDR3 length: 13 residues. Germline V CDR1 and CDR2: SNHLY, FYNNEI. CDR3 sequence reads: CASTDSFTGELFF. The CDR3 DNA reads as TGTGCCAGCACCGACAGTTTCACCGGGGAGCTGTTTTTT.

The V and J genes are TRBV18 and TRBJ1-3, with no clear D. Per the germline V gene, CDR1 is KGHSH and CDR2 is LQKENI. There are 17 residues in the CDR3. The V gene lost 3 bases and the J gene lost 0 bases, with 15 bases spanning the gap. In nucleotides, the CDR3 is TGTGCCAGCTCACCTTCAGCTAGTGAATCCTCTGGAAACACCATATATTTT. Protein: CASSPSASESSGNTIYF. The variable domain in full, completed from reference TRBV18 and TRBJ1-3, reads NAGVMQNPRHLVRRRGQEARLRCSPMKGHSHVYWYRQLPEEGLKFMVYLQKENIIDESGMPKERFSAEFPKEGPSILRIQQVVRGDSAAYFCASSPSASESSGNTIYFGEGSWLTVV.

This sequence joins TRBV2 and TRBJ2-1; 7 bases align to TRBD2. The J segment lost 0 bases and the V segment lost 6 bases, leaving 5 bases of the junction unmatched. The CDR3 spans 15 residues. CDR1 and CDR2 (germline): SNHLY, FYNNEI. The CDR3 loop reads CASSELASSYNEQFF. The CDR3 DNA reads TGTGCCAGCAGCGAACTAGCGAGCTCCTACAATGAGCAGTTCTTC.

This clone was counted a few times. The chain employs TRBV5-1 and TRBJ2-1, with 14 bases that match TRBD2. CDR1 is SGHRS and CDR2 is YFSETQ in the germline V gene. The CDR3 sequence is 19 residues long. Trimming cost V 1 base and J 6 bases; bases outside gene matches: 12. The CDR3, as DNA: TGCGCCAGCAGCTTGTACTCTGGGACTAGCGGGAGAGTCGGCAATGAGCAGTTCTTC. Translation gives CASSLYSGTSGRVGNEQFF.